These T cell receptor beta chains were read from a single sample in a study of regulatory T cells in long-lasting Graves disease. A single record per CDR3 protein comes from TCRdb applying MiXCR to the multiplex PCR reads. Counted here are 700,000 or so distinct CDR3 sequences, approximately 31% occurring once; the ten biggest clones make up under 50%. The sequenced sample was peripheral blood mononuclear cells (PBMCs), obtained when the disease was refractory, from a patient treated with antithyroid drugs. These receptors originate from a female donor with Graves disease. CDR3s include the opening cysteine and the closing phenylalanine or tryptophan. A D gene is named only where the DNA matches it firmly. Clone size is shown for a subset of rows, as once, few, many or a class of expanded clone.

>TRBJ1-4|TRBV14|.|TRBD1
TGTGCCAGCAGCCCCAGACAGGGGACGAGTGAAAAACTGTTTTTT
CASSPRQGTSEKLFF
>TRBJ2-7|TRBV3-1|few|.
TGTGCCAGCAGCCAAGATTGGGGCGGAAAAGCCTACGAGCAGTACTTC
CASSQDWGGKAYEQYF
>TRBJ2-7|TRBV7-2|.|.
TGTGCCAGCAGCAAAGGACAGCCCCCGTCCTACGAGCAGTACTTC
CASSKGQPPSYEQYF
>TRBJ1-5|TRBV3-1|.|.
TGTGCCAGCAGCGCAGGCCAGGGGCTATATCAGCCCCAGCATTTT
CASSAGQGLYQPQHF
>TRBJ2-7|TRBV19|.|.
TGTGCCAGTGCACCCGGGAGACGTATTTACGAGCAGTACTTC
CASAPGRRIYEQYF
>TRBJ2-4|TRBV11-2|.|TRBD1
TGTGCCAGCACCACCAGCCCCCTCGGGACAGGGCAAAACATTCAGTACTTC
CASTTSPLGTGQNIQYF
>TRBJ1-1|TRBV5-1|few|.
TGCGCCAGCAGCTTGCCTGGAGAGGGCCCAACACAAGCTTTCTTT
CASSLPGEGPTQAFF
>TRBJ1-1|TRBV19|many|.
TGTGCCAGCAGTATAGAGAACACTGAAGCTTTCTTT
CASSIENTEAFF
>TRBJ1-1|TRBV6-1|few|.
TGTGCCAGCAGCCCCGGCAGACCTACTAAGAACACTGAAGCTTTCTTT
CASSPGRPTKNTEAFF
>TRBJ1-2|TRBV6-1|.|.
TGTGCCAGCAGTGAAGCGCCCGTTGGCTACACCTTC
CASSEAPVGYTF
>TRBJ1-2|TRBV12-3/TRBV12-4|many|.
TGTGCCAGCAGTTCTCCAGGGTTTAGGAATGGCTACACCTTC
CASSSPGFRNGYTF
>TRBJ2-5|TRBV6-2/TRBV6-3|many|.
TGTGCCAGCAGTTACCCCTCGTTGGAACAAGAGACCCAGTACTTC
CASSYPSLEQETQYF
>TRBJ1-1|TRBV12-3/TRBV12-4|few|.
TGTGCCAGCAGGGCCGAAGAGGAGGGCACTGAAGCTTTCTTT
CASRAEEEGTEAFF
>TRBJ1-4|TRBV20-1|few|TRBD1
TGCAGTGCTAGGGAGACAGGGTCTCGACAAACTAATGAAAAACTGTTTTTT
CSARETGSRQTNEKLFF
>TRBJ2-5|TRBV11-2|few|.
TGTGCCAGCAGCTTAGCGGCGGGGCGCGCTTACCAAGAGACCCAGTACTTC
CASSLAAGRAYQETQYF
>TRBJ1-5|TRBV6-1|few|TRBD1
TGTGCCAGCAGCGGTCGGGACAGGGGTCGCAATCAGCCCCAGCATTTT
CASSGRDRGRNQPQHF
>TRBJ1-5|TRBV7-9|many|.
TGTGCCAGCAGCCCAGGGGATCAGCCCCAGCATTTT
CASSPGDQPQHF
>TRBJ1-1|TRBV28|.|TRBD1
TGTGCCAGCAGTTTTGGGGGACAGGGGATCCTGGGGGCTTTCTTT
CASSFGGQGILGAFF
>TRBJ2-5|TRBV5-6|few|.
TGTGCCAGCAGCTTCCAGGCGGGAGAGACCCAGTACTTC
CASSFQAGETQYF
>TRBJ2-6|TRBV12-3/TRBV12-4|.|.
TGTGCCAGCAGTGTCCGGACTGTCTCTGGGGCCAACGTCCTGACTTTC
CASSVRTVSGANVLTF
>TRBJ1-1|TRBV29-1|.|.
TGCAGCGTTGAAGACGGGGTGAACACTGAAGCTTTCTTT
CSVEDGVNTEAFF
>TRBJ1-2|TRBV5-1|.|.
TGCGCCAGCAGCCAATCCAGTGGAGGGGAATATGGCTACACCTTC
CASSQSSGGEYGYTF
>TRBJ2-1|TRBV28|few|TRBD1
TGTGCCAGCACTCCAGGGGGTAGTAGGAAGCAGTTCTTC
CASTPGGSRKQFF
>TRBJ1-1|TRBV7-2|.|.
TGTGCCAGCAGCTCCCAGGCCAAGGCTGGAGGCACTGAAGCTTTCTTT
CASSSQAKAGGTEAFF